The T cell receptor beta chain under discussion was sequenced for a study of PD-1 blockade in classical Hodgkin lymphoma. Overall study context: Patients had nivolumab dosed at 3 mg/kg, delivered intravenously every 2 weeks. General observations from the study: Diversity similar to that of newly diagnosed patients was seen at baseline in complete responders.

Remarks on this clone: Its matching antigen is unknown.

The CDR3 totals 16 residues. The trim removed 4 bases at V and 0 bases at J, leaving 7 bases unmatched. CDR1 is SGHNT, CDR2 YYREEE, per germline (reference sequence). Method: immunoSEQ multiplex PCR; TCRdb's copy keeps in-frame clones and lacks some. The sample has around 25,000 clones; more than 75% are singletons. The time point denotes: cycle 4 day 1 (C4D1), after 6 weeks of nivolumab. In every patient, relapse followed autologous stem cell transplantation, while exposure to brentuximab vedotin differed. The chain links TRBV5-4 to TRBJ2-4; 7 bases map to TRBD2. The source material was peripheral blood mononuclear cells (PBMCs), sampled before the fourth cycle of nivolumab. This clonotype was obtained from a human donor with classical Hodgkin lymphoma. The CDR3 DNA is TGTGCCAGCAGCACCCAATGGGGGGGAGCCAAAAACATTCAGTACTTC. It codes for CASSTQWGGAKNIQYF.